The clone carrying this TCR beta chain was recorded a few times. Antigen specificity is unknown. TCRdb reprocessed the 5' RACE reads via MiXCR and lists one record per CDR3 protein. The sample shows 250,000 to 400,000 distinct CDR3 sequences, about 4.5% of them seen only once. This entry is derived from a study of T cells after yellow fever vaccination. This CDR3 is built from 11 residues. Per germline, CDR1 MNHEY and CDR2 SVGAGI. V was shortened by 6 bases and J by 12 bases, with 14 bases between the two germline ends. Notes on the study in general: Reappearance after the booster was observed for most primary-vaccination clones (roughly 96% CD4, about 86% CD8). Clonotype sharing between CD4 and CD8 compartments was small.

The sequence derives from a man aged 18 to 30 who received the YFV17D yellow fever vaccine. The chain uses TRBV6-5 and TRBJ1-2; weak D call: TRBD1 (6 bases). The specimen was PBMCs, collected 15 days after the yellow fever booster vaccination. In nucleotides, the CDR3 is TGTGCCAGCAGCGGGAGGGGGGAGGACACCTTC. This gives the protein CASSGRGEDTF.